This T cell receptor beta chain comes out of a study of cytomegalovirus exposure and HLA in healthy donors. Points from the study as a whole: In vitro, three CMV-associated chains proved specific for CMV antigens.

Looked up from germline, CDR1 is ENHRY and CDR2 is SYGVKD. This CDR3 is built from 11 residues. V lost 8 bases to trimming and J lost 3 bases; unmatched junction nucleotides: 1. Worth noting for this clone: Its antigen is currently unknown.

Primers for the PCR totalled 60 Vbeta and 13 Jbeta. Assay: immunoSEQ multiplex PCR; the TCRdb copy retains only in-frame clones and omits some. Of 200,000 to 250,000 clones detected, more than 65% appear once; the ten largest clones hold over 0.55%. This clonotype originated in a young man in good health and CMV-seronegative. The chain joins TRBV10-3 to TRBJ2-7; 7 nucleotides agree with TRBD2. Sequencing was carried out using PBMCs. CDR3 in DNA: TGTGCCATCGGGGGGGGCTACGAGCAGTACTTC. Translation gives CAIGGGYEQYF.